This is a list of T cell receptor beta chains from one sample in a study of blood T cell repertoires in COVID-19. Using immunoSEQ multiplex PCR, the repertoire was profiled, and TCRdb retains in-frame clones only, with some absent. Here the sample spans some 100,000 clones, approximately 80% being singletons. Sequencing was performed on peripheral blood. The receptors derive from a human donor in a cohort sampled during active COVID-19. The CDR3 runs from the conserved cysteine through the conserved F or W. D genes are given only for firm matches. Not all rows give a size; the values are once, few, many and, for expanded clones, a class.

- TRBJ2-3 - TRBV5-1 CASSSTGMRDTQYF TGCGCCAGCAGCTCAACAGGCATGAGAGATACGCAGTATTTT
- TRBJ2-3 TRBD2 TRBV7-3 CASSPGLAGADTQYF TGTGCCAGCAGCCCCGGACTAGCGGGGGCCGATACGCAGTATTTT
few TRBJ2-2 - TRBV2 CASGRDGELFF TGTGCCAGCGGGCGAGACGGGGAGCTGTTTTTT
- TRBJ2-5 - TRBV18 CASSPSNGETQYF TGTGCCAGCTCACCCTCGAACGGGGAGACCCAGTACTTC
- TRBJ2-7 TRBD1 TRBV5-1 CASKGTGVFYEQYF TGCGCCAGCAAAGGGACAGGGGTTTTTTACGAGCAGTACTTC
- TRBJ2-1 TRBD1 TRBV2 CASSYLTGDEQFF TGTGCCAGCAGTTACCTTACAGGGGATGAGCAGTTCTTC
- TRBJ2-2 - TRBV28 CASSVGGNTGELFF TGTGCCAGCAGTGTGGGGGGGAACACCGGGGAGCTGTTTTTT
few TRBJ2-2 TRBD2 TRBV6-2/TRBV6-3 CASSSGLAGIYTGELFF TGTGCCAGCAGCTCTGGACTAGCGGGGATCTATACCGGGGAGCTGTTTTTT
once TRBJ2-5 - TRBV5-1 CASSLGGLETQYF TGCGCCAGCAGCTTGGGAGGGCTAGAGACCCAGTACTTC
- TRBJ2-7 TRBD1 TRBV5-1 CASSFGTANYEQYF TGCGCCAGCAGCTTCGGGACAGCCAATTACGAGCAGTACTTC
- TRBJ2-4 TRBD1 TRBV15 CATSRDRVTLGQGLLAKNIQYF TGTGCCACCAGCAGAGATCGGGTTACATTAGGACAGGGGCTACTAGCCAAAAACATTCAGTACTTC
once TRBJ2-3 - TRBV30 CAWSVGWGTKSTDTQYF TGTGCCTGGAGTGTAGGGTGGGGCACCAAGAGCACAGATACGCAGTATTTT
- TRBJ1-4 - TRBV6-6 CASSYSRGGNEKLFF TGTGCCAGCAGTTACTCGAGGGGGGGGAATGAAAAACTGTTTTTT
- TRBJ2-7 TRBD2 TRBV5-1 CASSGEGNAYEQYF TGCGCCAGCAGTGGGGAGGGAAATGCCTACGAGCAGTACTTC
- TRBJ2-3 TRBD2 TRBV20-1 CSASAGGPGLEPQYF TGCAGTGCTAGTGCGGGGGGGCCGGGATTAGAGCCGCAGTATTTT
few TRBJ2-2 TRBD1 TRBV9 CASSPGTGRQGHRELFF TGTGCCAGCAGCCCGGGGACAGGGCGTCAGGGCCACCGGGAGCTGTTTTTT
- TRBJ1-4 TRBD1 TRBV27 CASRKTGVWEKLFF TGTGCCAGCAGAAAGACAGGGGTTTGGGAAAAACTGTTTTTT
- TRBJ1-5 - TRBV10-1 CASRGVVREGQPQHF TGCGCCAGCAGAGGGGTTGTCCGGGAGGGACAGCCCCAGCATTTT
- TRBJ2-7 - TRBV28 CASIDTGTYEQYF TGTGCCAGCATTGACACAGGTACCTACGAGCAGTACTTC
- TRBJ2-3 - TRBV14 CASSYGLRSTDTQYF TGTGCCAGCAGCTACGGACTCCGTTCCACAGATACGCAGTATTTT
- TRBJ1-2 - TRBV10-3 CAISTGFAHYGYTF TGTGCCATCAGTACAGGGTTTGCACACTATGGCTACACCTTC
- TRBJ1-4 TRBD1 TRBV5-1 CASTFGTANEKLFF TGCGCCAGCACCTTCGGGACAGCTAATGAAAAACTGTTTTTT
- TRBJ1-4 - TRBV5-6 CASRLMGRHSTNEKLFF TGTGCCAGCAGGCTAATGGGCAGACACTCAACTAATGAAAAACTGTTTTTT
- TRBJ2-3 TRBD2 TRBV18 CASSPTLASGGYF TGTGCCAGCTCACCAACTCTAGCGTCGGGGGGGTATTTT
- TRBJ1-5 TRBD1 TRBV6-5 CASRMAGGLNQPQHF TGTGCCAGCCGGATGGCAGGGGGACTCAATCAGCCCCAGCATTTT
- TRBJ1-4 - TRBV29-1 CSAATGFNEKLFF TGCAGCGCAGCGACAGGATTTAATGAAAAACTGTTTTTT
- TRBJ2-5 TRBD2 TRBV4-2 CASSQVGLAGQETQYF TGTGCCAGCAGCCAAGTCGGGCTAGCGGGGCAAGAGACCCAGTACTTC
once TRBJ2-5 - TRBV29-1 CSGSRGQETQYF TGCAGCGGTTCCCGGGGGCAAGAGACCCAGTACTTC
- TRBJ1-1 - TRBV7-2 CASSFGYPMNTEAFF TGTGCCAGCAGCTTCGGGTACCCCATGAACACTGAAGCTTTCTTT
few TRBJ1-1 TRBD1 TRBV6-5 CASKGTGGLTEAFF TGTGCCAGCAAGGGTACAGGGGGGTTGACTGAAGCTTTCTTT
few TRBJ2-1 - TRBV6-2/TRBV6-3 CASSFSNDEQFF TGTGCCAGCAGTTTCAGTAATGATGAGCAGTTCTTC
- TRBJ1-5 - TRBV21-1 CASSKARVQSNQPQHF TGTGCCAGCAGCAAAGCCAGGGTTCAGAGCAATCAGCCCCAGCATTTT